Presented here are 13 T cell receptor beta chains from one specimen sequenced in a study of blood T cell repertoires in COVID-19. Generated by immunoSEQ multiplex PCR, the TCRdb table keeps only in-frame clones and is missing some. In the table there are roughly 56,000 clones, approximately 86% of which are singletons. The material sequenced was peripheral blood. Receptor source: a man in his sixties or seventies with acute or convalescent COVID-19.

The CDR3 spells CASSLGSPYEQYF. CDR3 nucleotide sequence: TGCGCCAGCAGCTTGGGGAGTCCCTACGAGCAGTACTTC. The chain links TRBV5-1 to TRBJ2-7; D is ambiguous. V lost 0 bases and J lost 2, with 6 bases in between. The CDR3 is 13 residues long. Germline lookup yields CDR1 SGHRS and CDR2 YFSETQ.

This clone turned up a few times. This chain links TRBV2 with TRBJ2-3; 9 bases map to TRBD2. CDR1 is SNHLY, CDR2 FYNNEI, per germline. The CDR3 has 15 amino acids. The ends lost 11 bases at V and 2 bases at J; junction bases unmatched: 11. Here the CDR3 DNA reads TGTGCCTGGGACTTAGCGGGGGCAACCACAGATACGCAGTATTTT. Translation gives CAWDLAGATTDTQYF.

This chain connects TRBV5-5 to TRBJ2-2, with 7 positions matching TRBD1. The CDR3 spans 15 residues. From germline, CDR1 is SGHKS and CDR2 YYEKEE (reference sequence). Trimming removed 2 bases from V and 0 bases from J; junction bases left unmatched: 1. The CDR3 DNA reads as TGTGCCAGCAGCTTCGGGACAGCGAACACCGGGGAGCTGTTTTTT. Its translation is CASSFGTANTGELFF.

J is TRBJ1-1 and V is TRBV21-1; no check of the table's D call, TRBD1, against the DNA was made. TRBV21-1 is a pseudogene. This CDR3 is built from 14 residues. As DNA, the CDR3 is TGTGCCAGCAGCCCGGCAGGGCCGAACACTGAAGCTTTCTTT. This encodes CASSPAGPNTEAFF.

The chain is built from TRBV28 and TRBJ1-1; weak D call: TRBD1 (6 bases). The CDR3 totals 17 residues. Germline V gives CDR1 MDHEN, CDR2 SYDVKM. V was trimmed by 5 bases and J by 2 bases, leaving 21 bases between them. CDR3 DNA sequence: TGTGCCAGCAGTCCGAGACAGGTGTCGGTTGTCAACACTGAAGCTTTCTTT. Translating gives CASSPRQVSVVNTEAFF. Using reference TRBV28 and TRBJ1-1 for the parts outside the CDR3, the full variable domain is DVKVTQSSRYLVKRTGEKVFLECVQDMDHENMFWYRQDPGLGLRLIYFSYDVKMKEKGDIPEGYSVSREKKERFSLILESASTNQTSMYLCASSPRQVSVVNTEAFFGQGTRLTVV.

This chain links TRBV5-6 with TRBJ2-3, with 7 bases lining up with TRBD2. The CDR3 consists of 16 residues. Germline CDR1 and CDR2: SGHDT and YYEEEE. V was clipped by 1 base and J by 1 base; unmatched bases: 6. DNA for the CDR3: TGTGCCAGCAGCTTGCCGGGGGGAGATGGCACAGATACGCAGTATTTT. This encodes CASSLPGGDGTDTQYF. Drawing the rest from reference TRBV5-6 and TRBJ2-3, the complete variable domain is DAGVTQSPTHLIKTRGQQVTLRCSPKSGHDTVSWYQQALGQGPQFIFQYYEEEERQRGNFPDRFSGHQFPNYSSELNVNALLLGDSALYLCASSLPGGDGTDTQYFGPGTRLTVL.

The rearrangement joins TRBV6-1 to TRBJ1-6; 7 nucleotides align to TRBD1. The CDR3 has 16 residues. Trimming took 1 base from V and 10 from J; bases not matched to a gene: 10. CDR1 MNHNS and CDR2 SASEGT come from the germline V gene. Here the CDR3 reads CASSEESRTGKSPLHF. The CDR3 bases are TGTGCCAGCAGTGAAGAATCCCGGACAGGTAAATCACCCCTCCACTTT.

The V call is TRBV2, the J call TRBJ2-3; the match to TRBD2 covers 9 bases. The CDR3 runs 19 residues. CDR1 and CDR2 (germline): SNHLY, FYNNEI. With 4 bases clipped from V and 0 bases from J, the junction kept 14 bases outside the gene matches. The CDR3 loop reads CASSGPTSGPIASTDTQYF. In nucleotides, the CDR3 is TGTGCCAGCAGTGGACCTACTAGCGGGCCAATAGCTAGCACAGATACGCAGTATTTT.

The chain is built from TRBV7-2 and TRBJ2-1; 14 bases match TRBD2. Germline V gene sequence: CDR1 SGHTA, CDR2 FQGNSA. This CDR3 spans 15 amino acids. J was trimmed by 8 bases and V by 4 bases; bases with no gene match: 4. In DNA, the CDR3 is TGTGCCAGCAGCTCGACTAGCGGGGGGGCCTATGAGCAGTTCTTC. Translating it yields CASSSTSGGAYEQFF.

The chain recombines TRBV9 with TRBJ2-3; no definite D call. CDR3 length equals 15 residues. V gave up 0 bases and J gave up 1 base, with 9 bases separating them. Germline V gene sequence: CDR1 SGDLS, CDR2 YYNGEE. CDR3 DNA sequence: TGTGCCAGCAGCGTAGCTCAGGTAGGCACAGATACGCAGTATTTT. Protein sequence: CASSVAQVGTDTQYF.

CDR3: CASSLETGEWNTEAFF. Here the CDR3 DNA reads TGCGCCAGCAGCTTGGAGACAGGGGAGTGGAACACTGAAGCTTTCTTT. The chain has TRBV5-1 and TRBJ1-1; TRBD1 matches 8 bases. Germline trimming cut 0 bases from V and 1 base from J; bases unmatched to any gene: 5. Germline assignment: CDR1 SGHRS and CDR2 YFSETQ. This CDR3 spans 16 amino acids. The full variable domain, with the rest looked up from reference TRBV5-1 and TRBJ1-1, is KAGVTQTPRYLIKTRGQQVTLSCSPISGHRSVSWYQQTPGQGLQFLFEYFSETQRNKGNFPGRFSGRQFSNSRSEMNVSTLELGDSALYLCASSLETGEWNTEAFFGQGTRLTVV.

This chain links TRBV3-1 (or the pseudogene TRBV3-2) with TRBJ2-1; 9 bases fit TRBD1. Germline V gene data show CDR1 as LGHDT and CDR2 as YNNKEL (reference sequence). This CDR3 contains 14 residues. Trimming took 4 bases from V and 9 from J; bases not matched to a gene: 7. In DNA, the CDR3 is TGTGCCAGCAGCCCAAGCTACAGGGGGCCTGAGCAGTTCTTC. Translated: CASSPSYRGPEQFF.

The CDR3 protein is CASSDGGHQPQHF. DNA of the CDR3: TGCGCCAGCAGTGACGGGGGTCATCAGCCCCAGCATTTT. The chain links TRBV10-2 to TRBJ1-5; D might be TRBD1 (5 bases). Germline V CDR1 and CDR2: WSHSY, SAAADI. CDR3 size: 13 residues. Trimming removed 3 bases at V and 5 bases at J, with 8 bases between.